This entry lists 10 T cell receptor beta chains sequenced from one sample in a study of blood T cell repertoires in COVID-19. The data were produced by immunoSEQ multiplex PCR, yet TCRdb's version contains in-frame clones alone and is incomplete. The sample lists around 220,000 clones, roughly nine tenths occurring once. The specimen sequenced was peripheral blood. The receptors come from a woman aged 45-60 years with COVID-19, enrolled during active disease.

The genes are TRBV24-1 and TRBJ2-3, with 8 bases aligning to TRBD1. Germline assignment: CDR1 KGHDR and CDR2 SFDVKD. CDR3 length: 16 residues. Trimming removed 4 bases from V and 2 bases from J; junction bases left unmatched: 7. Written as DNA, the CDR3 is TGTGCCACCAGTGACGCTATCAGGGGGCCCACAGATACGCAGTATTTT. Protein: CATSDAIRGPTDTQYF.

The chain joins TRBV18 to TRBJ1-3; 7 nucleotides line up with TRBD1. CDR3 length: 17 residues. J was trimmed by 0 bases and V by 3 bases; bases with no gene match: 8. CDR1 KGHSH and CDR2 LQKENI come from the germline V gene. CDR3 in amino acids: CASSPTGKSLSGNTIYF. CDR3 DNA: TGTGCCAGCTCACCGACAGGGAAATCCCTCTCTGGAAACACCATATATTTT.

This sequence joins TRBV11-2 and TRBJ1-1; D is uncertain. V lost 2 bases and J lost 2, with 3 bases in between. Germline lookup yields CDR1 SGHAT and CDR2 FQNNGV. The CDR3 is made up of 12 amino acids. The CDR3 nucleotides are TGTGCCAGCAGCTTACTCAACACTGAAGCTTTCTTT. Protein: CASSLLNTEAFF.

The CDR3 DNA is TGCGCCAGCAGCTCCTCCTTACCCGGGACTAGCACAGATACGCAGTATTTT. Its translation is CASSSSLPGTSTDTQYF. The gene calls are TRBV5-1 and TRBJ2-3; maybe TRBD2 (6 bases). The CDR3 spans 17 residues. Deletions cut 3 bases from V and 0 bases from J, with 17 bases between. Germline CDR1 is SGHRS and CDR2 is YFSETQ.

Details on this clone: A read error may be the cause here, since a much bigger clone is one base away. This chain joins TRBV18 and TRBJ2-7, with 7 bases lining up with TRBD1. This CDR3 has 14 residues. Germline assignment: CDR1 KGHSH and CDR2 LQKENI. The junction had 11 bases not matched to a gene; V was cut back by 4 bases and J by 8 bases. The CDR3 sequence: CASSLQQGEGKQYF. CDR3 nucleotides: TGTGCCAGCTCACTCCAGCAGGGGGAAGGCAAGCAGTACTTC.

The rearrangement joins TRBV12-5 to TRBJ1-5, with no clear D. The CDR3 is 14 amino acids. With 7 bases removed from V and 3 bases from J, the gap between germline ends came to 13 bases. Germline loops: CDR1 LGHNT, CDR2 FRNRAP. The CDR3 coding sequence is TGTGCTAGTGCCCAAGGAGGGTTCAATCAGCCCCAGCATTTT. This gives the protein CASAQGGFNQPQHF. The full variable domain, with the rest looked up from reference TRBV12-5 and TRBJ1-5, is DARVTQTPRHKVTEMGQEVTMRCQPILGHNTVFWYRQTMMQGLELLAYFRNRAPLDDSGMPKDRFSAEMPDATLATLKIQPSEPRDSAVYFCASAQGGFNQPQHFGDGTRLSIL.

This clone came up once. This chain joins TRBV29-1 and TRBJ1-1; D ambiguous. Germline-derived CDR1 and CDR2 are SQVTM and ANQGSEA. Trimming cost V 4 bases and J 1 base, with 19 bases left between them. The length of the CDR3 is 16 residues. The CDR3 sequence: CSVVASILAPNTEAFF. DNA of the CDR3: TGCAGCGTTGTTGCCTCAATTTTAGCTCCGAACACTGAAGCTTTCTTT.

The gene calls are TRBV7-2 and TRBJ2-1, with TRBD1 matching over 12 bases. Per the germline V gene, CDR1 is SGHTA and CDR2 is FQGNSA. Unmatched junction bases numbered 10, after V lost 7 bases and J lost 6 bases. This CDR3 region has 16 residues. The CDR3 loop is CASTYRGTGGSNEQFF. CDR3 DNA: TGTGCCAGCACCTATAGAGGGACAGGGGGCTCCAATGAGCAGTTCTTC.

The rearrangement uses TRBV12-3 or TRBV12-4 and TRBJ2-5; no firm D call. The CDR3 runs 13 residues. With 5 bases removed from V and 4 bases from J, the gap between germline ends came to 11 bases. The CDR3 loop is CASSRLGIETQYF. The CDR3 nucleotides read TGTGCCAGCAGTCGACTGGGTATAGAGACCCAGTACTTC.

The chain uses TRBV19 and TRBJ2-2; 7 bases match TRBD2. Trimming took 7 bases from V and 0 from J; bases not matched to a gene: 8. The CDR3 has 16 residues. Germline V gene data show CDR1 as LNHDA and CDR2 as SQIVND (reference sequence). DNA of the CDR3: TGTGCCAGTACCCAAACTAGCGCCCCGAACACCGGGGAGCTGTTTTTT. It is translated as CASTQTSAPNTGELFF.